The clone carrying this TCR beta chain was found once. Sample treatment: preoperative locoregional IRX-2 cytokine immunotherapy. This phase Ib study tested locoregional IRX-2 cytokine immunotherapy given before surgery. The CDR3 has 14 residues. Trimming removed 5 bases from V and 5 bases from J; junction bases left unmatched: 5. The germline V gene has CDR1 SNHLY and CDR2 FYNNEI. This sample was taken from a study of preoperative IRX-2 immunotherapy in early breast cancer. Sequenced by immunoSEQ multiplex PCR; TCRdb stores in-frame clones only, minus some. This sample has 30,000 to 35,000 clones, with roughly 96% found just once.

The chain recombines TRBV2 with TRBJ1-5; 8 bases fit TRBD1. This TCR came from a human donor with breast cancer. This specimen was taken from a patient treated with IRX-2 immunotherapy. This CDR3 is CASSPLDRDQPQHF. CDR3 bases: TGTGCCAGCAGTCCCTTGGACAGGGATCAGCCCCAGCATTTT. The entire variable domain, with the rest obtained from reference TRBV2 and TRBJ1-5, is as follows: EPEVTQTPSHQVTQMGQEVILRCVPISNHLYFYWYRQILGQKVEFLVSFYNNEISEKSEIFDDQFSVERPDGSNFTLKIRSTKLEDSAMYFCASSPLDRDQPQHFGDGTRLSIL.